The present T cell receptor (beta chain) was sequenced within a study of PD-1 blockade in classical Hodgkin lymphoma. Study-wide results and limits: Complete responders matched newly diagnosed patients in baseline diversity.

A remark on this clone: Its target is unknown.

Assay used: immunoSEQ multiplex PCR; TCRdb lists only in-frame clones, some missing. The table shows over 80,000 clones, with over 85% occurring only once. The germline V gene encodes CDR1 MNHEY and CDR2 SVGAGI. This CDR3 has 15 residues. With 6 bases clipped from V and 0 bases from J, the junction kept 6 bases outside the gene matches. Every patient had relapsed following autologous stem cell transplantation, and cohorts differed in brentuximab vedotin exposure. The sample in question was peripheral blood mononuclear cells (PBMCs), obtained at baseline. J is TRBJ2-7 and V is TRBV6-5; TRBD2 matches at 9 bases. The sequence derives from a human donor with classical Hodgkin lymphoma. CDR3 nucleotide sequence: TGTGCCAGCAGATCGACTAGCGGAATCTCCTACGAGCAGTACTTC. Translating it yields CASRSTSGISYEQYF.